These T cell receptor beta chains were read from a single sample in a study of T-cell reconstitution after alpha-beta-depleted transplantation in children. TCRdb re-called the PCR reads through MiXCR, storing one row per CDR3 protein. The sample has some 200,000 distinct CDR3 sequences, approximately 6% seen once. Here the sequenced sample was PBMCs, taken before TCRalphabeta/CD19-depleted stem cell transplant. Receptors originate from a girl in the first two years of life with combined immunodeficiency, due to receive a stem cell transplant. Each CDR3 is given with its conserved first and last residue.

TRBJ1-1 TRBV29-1 CSVVPGADEAFF
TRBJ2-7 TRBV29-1 CSAGDDEQYF
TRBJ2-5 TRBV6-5 CASSYGGRYQETQYF
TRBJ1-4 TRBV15 CATSRALAGTDEKLFF
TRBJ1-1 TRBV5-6 CASSPGMGNTEAFF
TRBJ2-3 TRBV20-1 CSASSPSEHVPDTQYF
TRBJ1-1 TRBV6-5 CASSYAGQVTNTEAFF
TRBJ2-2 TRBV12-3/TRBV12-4 CASSSAGAVPIPTGELFF
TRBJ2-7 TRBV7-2 CASSFASGRVDEQYF
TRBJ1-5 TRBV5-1 CASSLAPGTGLQPQHF
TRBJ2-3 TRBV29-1 CSVDGGPDTQYF
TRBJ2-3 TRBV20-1 CSALRERGDTQYF
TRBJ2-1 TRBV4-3 CASSQVLYNEQFF
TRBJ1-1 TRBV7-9 CASSFTETEAFF
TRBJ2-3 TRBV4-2 CASSDYLDRGGADTQYF
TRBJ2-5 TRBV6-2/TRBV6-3 CASSYPEETQYF
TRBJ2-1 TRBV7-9 CASSLARGPNEQFF
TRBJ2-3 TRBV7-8 CASSFLYPGPPLGDTQYF
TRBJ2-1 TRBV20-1 CSARDGTRDNEQFF
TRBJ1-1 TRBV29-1 CSTDRGWGTEAFF
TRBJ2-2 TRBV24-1 CATNGGGELFF
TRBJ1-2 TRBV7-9 CASSLMAEGTNGYTF
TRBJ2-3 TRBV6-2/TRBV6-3 CASSYLAGEEDTQYF
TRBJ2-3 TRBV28 CASSLGGAGHDTQYF
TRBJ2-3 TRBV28 CASSSTSGLAGYTDTQYF
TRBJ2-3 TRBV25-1 CASSEGGTQYF
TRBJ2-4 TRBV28 CASSYIQGGAKNIQYF
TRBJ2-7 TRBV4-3 CASSQDLAGTSYEQYF
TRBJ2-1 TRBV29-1 CSDRGLAGNDEQFF
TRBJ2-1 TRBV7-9 CASDLAGVRNEQFF
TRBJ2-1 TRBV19 CASSIYSGSEQFF
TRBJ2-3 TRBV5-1 CASSLVLRAGGPDTQYF
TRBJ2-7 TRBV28 CASSQPGQGSPYEQYF
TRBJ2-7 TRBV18 CASSPNLPSEQYF
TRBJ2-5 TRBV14 CASRTTGDQETQYF
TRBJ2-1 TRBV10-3 CAITAGVAGLLGNEQFF
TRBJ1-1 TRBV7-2 CASSLRTGRMNTEAFF
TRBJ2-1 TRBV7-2 CASSFGAASGAYNEQFF
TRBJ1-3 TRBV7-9 CASSLPGTGNTIYF
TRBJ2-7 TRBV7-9 CASSGRDFYEQYF
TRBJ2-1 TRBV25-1 CASSEGLAKTFF
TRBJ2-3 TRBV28 CASSGSLTLADTQYF
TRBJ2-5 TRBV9 CASSSAERQETQYF
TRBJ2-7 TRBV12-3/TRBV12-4 CASSFADVHEQYF
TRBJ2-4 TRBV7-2 CASSLAASIHIQYF
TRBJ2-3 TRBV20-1 CSAFPGGDTQYF